The clone carrying this T cell receptor beta chain turned up a few times. The data were taken from a study of chemoradiotherapy in HPV16-positive cancers. Germline lookup yields CDR1 SGHDT and CDR2 YYEEEE. This CDR3 contains 16 residues. V lost 6 bases to trimming and J lost 2 bases, with 20 bases between them. Some clones are missing from TCRdb's copy, which holds only in-frame ones; the method was immunoSEQ multiplex PCR. The table records more than 13,000 clones, roughly 88% of them present only once. The specimen comprised blood, sampled from a patient who underwent chemoradiotherapy. The sequence came from a human donor with HPV-associated anogenital cancer. The V gene is TRBV5-6, the J gene TRBJ1-2, with D perhaps matching TRBD1 (6 bases). The CDR3 DNA is TGTGCCAGCATCCCATCGGGGGCATCGTGGAACTATGGCTACACCTTC. This gives the protein CASIPSGASWNYGYTF.